The clone carrying this T cell receptor beta chain came up a few times. The antigen is not known. The data were obtained in a study of T cells in Graves' hyperthyroidism and ophthalmopathy. Study-level results: Blood also carried most thyroid clonotypes expanded above 0.001. Ophthalmopathy was model-predicted a median around 6.7 months pre-onset.

The CDR3 regions of TCR beta were amplified from RNA transcripts. An initial round of RT-PCR targeting the TCR CDR3 relied on the HTBI primer set. From the multiplex PCR reads, TCRdb called clonotypes with MiXCR, one entry per CDR3 protein. Of 500,000 to 600,000 distinct CDR3 sequences listed, around 46% were seen once; the top ten hold under 20%. V lost 11 bases and J lost 2, with 15 bases in between. The CDR3 spans 14 residues. It was uncontrolled infection, other autoimmune disease, pregnancy or lactation that excluded patients. Diagnoses used clinical symptoms, serum thyroxine and TRAb, thyroid ultrasound and orbital computed tomography.

Sequenced sample: peripheral blood or thyroid tissue (not recorded which). The sequence was collected from an adult woman with Graves' disease, either hyperthyroidism or ophthalmopathy (not recorded which). The genes are TRBV12-3 or TRBV12-4 and TRBJ2-2; a possible D gene is TRBD2 (6 bases). DNA of the CDR3: TGTGCCTGGAAGCTAGCGCTAAACACCGGGGAGCTGTTTTTT. As protein: CAWKLALNTGELFF.